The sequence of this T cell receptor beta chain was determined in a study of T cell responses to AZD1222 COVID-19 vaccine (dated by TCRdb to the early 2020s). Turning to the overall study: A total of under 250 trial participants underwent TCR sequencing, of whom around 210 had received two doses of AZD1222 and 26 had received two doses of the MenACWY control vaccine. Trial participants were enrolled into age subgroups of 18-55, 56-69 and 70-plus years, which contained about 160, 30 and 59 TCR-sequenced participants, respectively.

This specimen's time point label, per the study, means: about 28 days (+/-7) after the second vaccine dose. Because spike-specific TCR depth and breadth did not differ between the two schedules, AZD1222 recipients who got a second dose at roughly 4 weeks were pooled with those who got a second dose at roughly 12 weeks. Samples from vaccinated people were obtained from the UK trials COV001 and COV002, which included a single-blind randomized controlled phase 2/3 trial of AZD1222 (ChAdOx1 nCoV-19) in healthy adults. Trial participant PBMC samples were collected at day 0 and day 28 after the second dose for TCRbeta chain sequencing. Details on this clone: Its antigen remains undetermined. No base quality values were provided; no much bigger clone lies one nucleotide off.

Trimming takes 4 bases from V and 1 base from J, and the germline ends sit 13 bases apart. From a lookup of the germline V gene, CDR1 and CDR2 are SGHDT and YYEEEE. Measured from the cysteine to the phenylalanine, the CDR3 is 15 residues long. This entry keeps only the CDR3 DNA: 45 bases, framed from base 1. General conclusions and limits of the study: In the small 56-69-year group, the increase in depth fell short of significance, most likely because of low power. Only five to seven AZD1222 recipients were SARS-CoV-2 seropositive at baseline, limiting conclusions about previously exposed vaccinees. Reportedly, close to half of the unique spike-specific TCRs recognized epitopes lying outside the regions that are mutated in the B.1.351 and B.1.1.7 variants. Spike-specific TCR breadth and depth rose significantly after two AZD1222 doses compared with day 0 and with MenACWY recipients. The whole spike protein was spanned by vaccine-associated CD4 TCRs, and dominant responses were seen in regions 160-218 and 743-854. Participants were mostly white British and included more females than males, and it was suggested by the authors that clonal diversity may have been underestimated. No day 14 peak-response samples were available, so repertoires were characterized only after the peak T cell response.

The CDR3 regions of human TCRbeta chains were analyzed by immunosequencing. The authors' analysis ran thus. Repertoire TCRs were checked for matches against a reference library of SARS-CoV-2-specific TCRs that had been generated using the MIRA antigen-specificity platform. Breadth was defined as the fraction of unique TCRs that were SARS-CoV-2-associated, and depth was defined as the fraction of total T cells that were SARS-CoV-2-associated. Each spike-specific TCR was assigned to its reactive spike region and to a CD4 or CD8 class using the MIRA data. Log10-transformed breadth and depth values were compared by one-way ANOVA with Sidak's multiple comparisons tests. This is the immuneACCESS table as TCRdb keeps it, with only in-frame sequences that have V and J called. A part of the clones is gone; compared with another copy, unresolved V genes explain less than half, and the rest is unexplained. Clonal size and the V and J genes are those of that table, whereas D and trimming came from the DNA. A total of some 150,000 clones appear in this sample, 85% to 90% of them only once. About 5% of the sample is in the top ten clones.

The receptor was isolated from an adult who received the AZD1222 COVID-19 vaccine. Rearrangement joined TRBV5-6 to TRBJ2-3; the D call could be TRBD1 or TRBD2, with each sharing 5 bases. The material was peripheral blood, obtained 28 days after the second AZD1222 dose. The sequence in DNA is TGTGCCAGCAGCGGGACGTTGTCGGGCACAGATACGCAGTATTTT. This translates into CASSGTLSGTDTQYF. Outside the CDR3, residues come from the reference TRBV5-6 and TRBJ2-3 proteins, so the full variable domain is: DAGVTQSPTHLIKTRGQQVTLRCSPKSGHDTVSWYQQALGQGPQFIFQYYEEEERQRGNFPDRFSGHQFPNYSSELNVNALLLGDSALYLCASSGTLSGTDTQYFGPGTRLTVL.